This entry lists 12 T cell receptor beta chains sequenced from one sample in a study of T cell repertoires in cytomegalovirus infection. TCRdb itself ran the reads through MiXCR, one entry per CDR3 protein. Seen here are around 530,000 distinct CDR3 sequences, more than 15% observed once, and the top ten hold approximately 24%. The sample consisted of CD8+ T cells from PBMCs. All receptors derive from a human donor in good health (CMV status not recorded). Some clones in this sample may be carry-over from other donors' samples.

The chain couples TRBV3-1 to TRBJ2-7; D is uncertain. The V and J ends lost 0 bases and 2 bases respectively, with 8 bases between them. This CDR3 is 14 amino acids long. Germline CDR1 LGHDT, CDR2 YNNKEL (reference sequence). In DNA, the CDR3 is TGTGCCAGCAGCCAAGATATTTGGGCCTACGAGCAGTACTTC. Translation gives CASSQDIWAYEQYF.

This clonotype was found many times. The rearrangement uses TRBV27 and TRBJ1-1; D is perhaps TRBD1 (5 bases). Germline V gives CDR1 MNHEY, CDR2 SMNVEV (reference sequence). This CDR3 spans 14 amino acids. V lost 3 bases to trimming and J lost 0 bases, with 8 bases between them. CDR3 protein: CASSFRGVNTEAFF. CDR3 nucleotides: TGTGCCAGCAGTTTCCGGGGGGTGAACACTGAAGCTTTCTTT.

This clonotype was counted a few times. The DNA for the CDR3 is TGTGCCAGCAGCTTAGAACAGCGGGAGACCCCCTCCTCCGGATACGATGAGCAGTTCTTC. As protein: CASSLEQRETPSSGYDEQFF. The rearrangement uses TRBV13 and TRBJ2-1; TRBD2 aligns across 8 bases. Germline CDR1 and CDR2: PRHDT and FYEKMQ (reference sequence). V shed 1 base, J shed 8 bases, and the junction held 22 bases outside the gene matches. The CDR3 extends over 20 amino acids. Supplemented by reference TRBV13 and TRBJ2-1, the full variable domain reads AAGVIQSPRHLIKEKRETATLKCYPIPRHDTVYWYQQGPGQDPQFLISFYEKMQSDKGSIPDRFSAQQFSDYHSELNMSSLELGDSALYFCASSLEQRETPSSGYDEQFFGPGTRLTVL.

Ten or more counts support this clonotype. The rearrangement joins TRBV27 to TRBJ2-7; 7 nucleotides agree with TRBD2. CDR3 length: 13 residues. In germline, CDR1 is MNHEY, CDR2 SMNVEV (reference sequence). Written as DNA, the CDR3 is TGTGCAGCCGGGGGAGGGAGCTCCTACGAGCAGTACTTC. Protein sequence: CAAGGGSSYEQYF.

Concerning this clonotype: A read error may explain this, as a much larger clone is one base away. It is likely a read error, because the conserved phenylalanine at the end of the CDR3 is missing. The V call is TRBV7-3, the J call TRBJ2-7; no definite D call. This CDR3 spans 13 amino acids. V was clipped by 6 bases and J by 1 base, with 10 bases between them. Germline CDR1 and CDR2: SGHTA and FQGTGA. The CDR3 DNA reads as TGTGCCAGCAGTCCTCATACATCCTACGAGCAGTACCTC. It specifies CASSPHTSYEQYL.

This clonotype was counted between two and nine times. The rearrangement uses TRBV15 and TRBJ1-2; no clear D gene. Between the trimmed V and J ends, which lost 2 bases and 5 bases, there was a span of 15 bases. This CDR3 spans 15 amino acids. In germline, CDR1 is LNHNV, CDR2 YYDKDF (reference sequence). CDR3 loop: CATSRSADRHYGYTF. CDR3 sequence (DNA): TGTGCCACCAGCAGATCCGCGGATCGGCATTATGGCTACACCTTC.

V usage is TRBV6-2 or TRBV6-3 and J usage is TRBJ2-7; 9 nucleotides line up with TRBD1. V shed 2 bases, J shed 4 bases, and the junction held 3 bases outside the gene matches. Germline-derived CDR1 and CDR2 are MNHEY and SVGEGT. The CDR3 consists of 14 residues. CDR3 nucleotides: TGTGCCAGCAGTTACGGGACAGGGAGGTACGAGCAGTACTTC. Protein sequence: CASSYGTGRYEQYF.

This clonotype was seen a handful of times. The rearrangement links TRBV6-1 to TRBJ1-4; the match to TRBD1 covers 7 bases. The junction had 8 bases not matched to a gene; V was cut back by 5 bases and J by 5 bases. The CDR3 is made up of 15 amino acids. From germline, CDR1 is MNHNS and CDR2 SASEGT. Here the CDR3 DNA reads TGTGCCAGCAGTCTTAGACAGGGTTTCAATGAAAAACTGTTTTTT. Its protein is CASSLRQGFNEKLFF.

This sequence joins TRBV5-1 and TRBJ1-1; D uncertain. CDR3 length: 13 residues. Germline loops: CDR1 SGHRS, CDR2 YFSETQ. The germline V and J ends were trimmed by 4 bases and 6 bases, with 13 bases remaining between them. The CDR3, as DNA: TGCGCCAGCAGCAACGGACGTCAATCTGAAGCTTTCTTT. Its translation is CASSNGRQSEAFF.

In this sample, this clonotype turned up once. The genes are TRBV27 and TRBJ2-3; maybe TRBD2 (6 bases). Germline V gene data show CDR1 as MNHEY and CDR2 as SMNVEV (reference sequence). Trimming took 5 bases from V and 5 from J, leaving 17 bases between them. The CDR3 extends over 15 amino acids. The CDR3 bases are TGTGCCAGCAGTCCCTTCCCGGGAGTTAAAGATACGCAGTATTTT. Its translation is CASSPFPGVKDTQYF.

This clonotype has just a few counts. V and J are TRBV3-1 and TRBJ2-1; 12 positions agree with TRBD2. The CDR3 has 17 amino acids. Germline assignment: CDR1 LGHDT and CDR2 YNNKEL (reference sequence). J lost 4 bases, V lost 2 bases, and 6 bases had no gene match. The CDR3 loop reads CASSQSTSGRSYNEQFF. CDR3 sequence (DNA): TGTGCCAGCAGCCAAAGTACTAGCGGGAGGTCTTACAATGAGCAGTTCTTC.

This clonotype has a count of ten or more. The chain couples TRBV6-1 to TRBJ2-3; 10 nucleotides match TRBD2. The CDR3 sequence is 18 residues long. V lost 1 base, J lost 5 bases, and 12 bases stayed unmatched. Germline lookup yields CDR1 MNHNS and CDR2 SASEGT. The CDR3, as DNA: TGTGCCAGCAGTGAAGGGGCCACCCTAGCGGGGGCGGGAGATACGCAGTATTTT. The encoded protein is CASSEGATLAGAGDTQYF.